This T cell receptor beta chain stems from a study of cytomegalovirus exposure and HLA in healthy donors. Broader study findings: Using the classifier, cytomegalovirus status was reportedly diagnosed with high specificity and sensitivity.

Samples came from healthy bone marrow donors. Germline assignment: CDR1 SGHAT and CDR2 FQNNGV. CDR3 size: 14 residues. V was cut by 1 base and J by 0 bases, with 6 bases left in between. PCR primers comprised 60 Vbeta and 13 Jbeta primers. Assay: immunoSEQ multiplex PCR; the TCRdb copy retains only in-frame clones and omits some. The sample holds around 62,000 clones, 80% to 90% seen once. Details on this clone: The antigen remains unidentified.

This TCR was sampled from a woman aged 25-40 years in good health and CMV-seronegative. The specimen was PBMCs. The J gene is TRBJ1-1, the V gene TRBV11-2; no clear D. CDR3: CASSLGLMNTEAFF. Written as DNA, the CDR3 is TGTGCCAGCAGCTTAGGACTCATGAACACTGAAGCTTTCTTT.